A single sample gave rise to the 6 T cell receptor beta chains below, sequenced in a study of shared clonotypes between healthy human individuals. Using immunoSEQ multiplex PCR, the repertoire was profiled, and TCRdb retains in-frame clones only, with some absent. In the table there are hundreds of thousands of clones, about 74% of which are singletons. The sequencing sample was made of memory CD4+ T cells sorted from blood. Noted subset: CD45RA-negative fraction. These receptors were taken from a woman aged 25 to 39 in good health.

The chain employs TRBV28 and TRBJ1-2; no clear D gene. The CDR3 loop spans 13 amino acids. Germline V lookup: CDR1 MDHEN, CDR2 SYDVKM. V was cut by 5 bases and J by 4 bases, with 11 bases left in between. This CDR3 is CASSPDGGYGYTF. CDR3 bases: TGTGCCAGCAGTCCAGACGGAGGCTATGGCTACACCTTC.

The rearrangement links TRBV11-2 to TRBJ2-2; a possible D gene is TRBD1 (5 bases). This CDR3 is built from 15 residues. CDR1 SGHAT and CDR2 FQNNGV come from the germline V gene. The V end lost 2 bases, the J end lost 0 bases, and 7 bases lay between the germline ends. The CDR3 here is CASSLQGPNTGELFF. The CDR3 DNA is TGTGCCAGCAGCTTACAGGGTCCGAACACCGGGGAGCTGTTTTTT.

This clone occurred a few times. The chain employs TRBV28 and TRBJ1-1; 7 nucleotides line up with TRBD1. CDR3 length: 15 amino acids. V lost 6 bases, J lost 0 bases, and 7 bases stayed unmatched. Germline V CDR1 and CDR2: MDHEN, SYDVKM. Here the CDR3 reads CASSQEGTVNTEAFF. For the CDR3, the DNA is TGTGCCAGCAGCCAGGAGGGGACAGTGAACACTGAAGCTTTCTTT. Drawing the rest from reference TRBV28 and TRBJ1-1, the complete variable domain is DVKVTQSSRYLVKRTGEKVFLECVQDMDHENMFWYRQDPGLGLRLIYFSYDVKMKEKGDIPEGYSVSREKKERFSLILESASTNQTSMYLCASSQEGTVNTEAFFGQGTRLTVV.

J is TRBJ1-2 and V is TRBV6-1; the D is unclear. Trimming cost V 2 bases and J 4 bases, with 14 bases left between them. Germline values: CDR1 MNHNS, CDR2 SASEGT. This CDR3 has 15 amino acids. The CDR3 DNA reads as TGTGCCAGCAGTGAACAAACGTGGTCCTCCTATGGCTACACCTTC. Translation gives CASSEQTWSSYGYTF.

This chain links TRBV2 with TRBJ2-3; 10 nucleotides match TRBD2. The CDR3 is 16 residues long. After removal of 7 bases from V and 2 bases from J, the junction contained 9 bases not matched to a gene. Germline values: CDR1 SNHLY, CDR2 FYNNEI. CDR3: CASTAGLAGDTDTQYF. As DNA, the CDR3 is TGTGCCAGCACCGCAGGTCTAGCGGGGGACACAGATACGCAGTATTTT.

As for this clone: Other DNA sequences in the sample encode the same CDR3. The chain links TRBV7-2 to TRBJ2-5, with D possibly matching TRBD2 (5 bases). V lost 1 base and J 5 bases, leaving 8 bases between the germline ends. The CDR3 has 13 residues. In germline, CDR1 is SGHTA, CDR2 FQGNSA. CDR3 sequence reads: CASSLEGGETQYF. CDR3 bases: TGTGCCAGCAGCTTAGAGGGCGGGGAGACCCAGTACTTC.